This entry lists 26 T cell receptor beta chains sequenced from one sample in a study of T cell responses to AZD1222 COVID-19 vaccine. Method: immunoSEQ multiplex PCR; TCRdb's copy keeps in-frame clones and lacks some. The top ten clones hold under 25% of a sample with 90,000 or so clones, about 88% of them seen once. This material consisted of peripheral blood, taken on day 0 of AZD1222 vaccination. The receptors were gathered from an adult in good health.

Worth noting for this clone: This sample also contains other DNA sequences that code for the same CDR3. The chain recombines TRBV7-2 with TRBJ2-1; the D is unclear. With 1 base removed from V and 6 bases from J, the gap between germline ends came to 4 bases. This CDR3 has 12 amino acids. Germline CDR1 reads SGHTA; CDR2 reads FQGNSA. The CDR3 spells CASSLVRNEQFF. CDR3 coding DNA: TGTGCCAGCAGCTTAGTCCGCAATGAGCAGTTCTTC. Combining the CDR3 with reference TRBV7-2 and TRBJ2-1 gives the whole variable domain GAGVSQSPSNKVTEKGKDVELRCDPISGHTALYWYRQSLGQGLEFLIYFQGNSAPDKSGLPSDRFSAERTGGSVSTLTIQRTQQEDSAVYLCASSLVRNEQFFGPGTRLTVL.

The chain carries TRBV7-2 and TRBJ1-1; 7 bases agree with TRBD1. The CDR3 consists of 13 residues. Germline trimming cut 6 bases from V and 4 bases from J; bases unmatched to any gene: 5. Germline lookup yields CDR1 SGHTA and CDR2 FQGNSA. CDR3 DNA sequence: TGTGCCAGCAGGATACAGGGGAGCACTGAAGCTTTCTTT. It translates to CASRIQGSTEAFF.

The V gene is TRBV28, the J gene TRBJ1-4, with TRBD1 matching 8 bases. J was trimmed by 8 bases and V by 5 bases; bases with no gene match: 10. This CDR3 contains 15 residues. The germline V gene encodes CDR1 MDHEN and CDR2 SYDVKM. The CDR3 loop is CASSPRTGKDEKLFF. The CDR3 DNA sequence: TGTGCCAGCAGTCCCCGGACAGGGAAGGACGAAAAACTGTTTTTT.

This chain links TRBV11-3 with TRBJ2-3; TRBD2 agrees at 10 bases. Germline trimming cut 6 bases from V and 2 bases from J; bases unmatched to any gene: 5. The length of the CDR3 is 15 residues. Germline values: CDR1 SGHNT, CDR2 YENEEA. The chain's CDR3 is CASSQGLADTDTQYF. DNA of the CDR3: TGTGCCAGCAGTCAAGGACTAGCGGACACAGATACGCAGTATTTT. Combining the CDR3 with reference TRBV11-3 and TRBJ2-3 gives the whole variable domain EAGVVQSPRYKIIEKKQPVAFWCNPISGHNTLYWYLQNLGQGPELLIRYENEEAVDDSQLPKDRFSAERLKGVDSTLKIQPAELGDSAVYLCASSQGLADTDTQYFGPGTRLTVL.

This clone was detected only once. V is TRBV5-8 and J is TRBJ2-7; the match to TRBD1 covers 11 bases. The CDR3 extends over 14 amino acids. The V gene's germline CDR1 is SGHTS and CDR2 YDEGEE. V was clipped by 4 bases and J by 3 bases; unmatched bases: 3. The CDR3 DNA sequence: TGTGCCAGCAGCCCGGGACAGGGGGTCTACGAGCAGTACTTC. Translating it yields CASSPGQGVYEQYF.

The chain combines TRBV14 with TRBJ2-2; D not resolved. Germline V gene lookup returns CDR1 SGHDN and CDR2 FVKESK. CDR3 size: 14 residues. Trimming cost V 3 bases and J 3 bases, with 8 bases left between them. Here the CDR3 DNA reads TGTGCCAGCAGCCAGGGGTCCCACACCGGGGAGCTGTTTTTT. Its protein product is CASSQGSHTGELFF.

This clone was observed a few times. The rearrangement links TRBV6-5 to TRBJ1-2; tentatively, D is TRBD1 (5 bases). The CDR3 has 12 amino acids. CDR1 and CDR2 (germline): MNHEY, SVGAGI. The ends were cut back, 3 bases at V and 6 bases at J, with 8 bases in the middle. CDR3 loop: CASSYLGHGYTF. The CDR3 DNA reads as TGTGCCAGCAGTTATCTGGGACATGGCTACACCTTC.

This sequence joins TRBV19 and TRBJ2-1, with 7 bases matching TRBD2. The germline gives CDR1 LNHDA, CDR2 SQIVND (reference sequence). The CDR3 runs to 16 residues. The trim removed 1 base at V and 6 bases at J, leaving 9 bases unmatched. The CDR3 here is CASSIAAGVRRNEQFF. The CDR3 region has the DNA TGTGCCAGTAGTATAGCCGCGGGGGTGCGCCGCAATGAGCAGTTCTTC.

This rearrangement joins TRBV6-6 to TRBJ1-2; D is uncertain. The CDR3 spans 14 residues. Germline V CDR1 and CDR2: MNHNY, SVGAGI (reference sequence). Between the trimmed V and J ends, which lost 2 bases and 2 bases, there was a span of 9 bases. The CDR3: CASSYPTANYGYTF. The CDR3 DNA reads as TGTGCCAGCAGTTACCCGACTGCGAACTATGGCTACACCTTC.

V is TRBV7-9 and J is TRBJ2-3, with D uncertain. V was cut by 1 base and J by 0 bases, with 5 bases left in between. This CDR3 has 14 amino acids. From germline, CDR1 is SEHNR and CDR2 FQNEAQ (reference sequence). In DNA, the CDR3 is TGTGCCAGCAGCTTAGGAGCCAGCACAGATACGCAGTATTTT. This sequence encodes CASSLGASTDTQYF.

This chain joins TRBV21-1 and TRBJ2-2; the table calls TRBD2, which could not be checked here. TRBV21-1 is deemed a pseudogene. The CDR3 runs 16 residues. CDR3 DNA sequence: TGTGCCAGCAGCAAACTAGCGGGAGTGGTCCCCGGGGAGCTGTTTTTT. Amino acid sequence: CASSKLAGVVPGELFF.

This clone was seen just once. The J gene is TRBJ2-1, the V gene TRBV7-2; maybe TRBD1 (6 bases). From germline, CDR1 is SGHTA and CDR2 FQGNSA. V was cut by 5 bases and J by 7 bases, with 18 bases left in between. The CDR3 is made up of 15 amino acids. For the CDR3, the DNA is TGTGCCAGCAGCGTATACAGGGAGTCGGCTAATGAGCAGTTCTTC. Residues: CASSVYRESANEQFF. Based on the CDR3 plus reference TRBV7-2 and TRBJ2-1, the full variable domain is GAGVSQSPSNKVTEKGKDVELRCDPISGHTALYWYRQSLGQGLEFLIYFQGNSAPDKSGLPSDRFSAERTGGSVSTLTIQRTQQEDSAVYLCASSVYRESANEQFFGPGTRLTVL.

This clone was observed once. This chain joins TRBV2 and TRBJ1-4; 7 bases match TRBD1. The ends lost 6 bases at V and 6 bases at J; junction bases unmatched: 10. Looked up from germline, CDR1 is SNHLY and CDR2 is FYNNEI. This CDR3 has 15 amino acids. The DNA for the CDR3 is TGTGCCAGCAGAGAGACAGGGTACTGGGATGAAAAACTGTTTTTT. Protein sequence: CASRETGYWDEKLFF.

V is TRBV28 and J is TRBJ1-5; 7 bases match TRBD1. The CDR3 has 15 residues. The J segment lost 6 bases and the V segment lost 6 bases, leaving 11 bases of the junction unmatched. Germline V gene data show CDR1 as MDHEN and CDR2 as SYDVKM. CDR3 residues: CASSRRGQLFQPQHF. The CDR3 DNA follows: TGTGCCAGCAGCCGTCGGGGACAGCTATTTCAGCCCCAGCATTTT.

This clone turned up a few times. V usage is TRBV6-1 and J usage is TRBJ1-5; weak D call: TRBD1 (5 bases). Trimming removed 3 bases from V and 2 bases from J, with 11 bases in between. Looked up from germline, CDR1 is MNHNS and CDR2 is SASEGT. This CDR3 spans 15 amino acids. The CDR3 region is CASSDRDAGNQPQHF. The CDR3 bases are TGTGCCAGCAGTGACCGGGACGCGGGCAATCAGCCCCAGCATTTT.

The chain has TRBV7-3 and TRBJ2-2; D gene ambiguous. Germline loops: CDR1 SGHTA, CDR2 FQGTGA. Trimming cost V 3 bases and J 0 bases, with 14 bases left between them. The CDR3 covers 17 residues. The CDR3 DNA sequence: TGTGCCAGCAGCTTGATCCCACAGTCAGCGAACACCGGGGAGCTGTTTTTT. Protein product: CASSLIPQSANTGELFF.

The chain recombines TRBV10-3 with TRBJ2-7; D might be TRBD2 (6 bases). V gave up 10 bases and J gave up 3 bases, with 16 bases separating them. The germline V gene has CDR1 ENHRY and CDR2 SYGVKD. The CDR3 totals 13 residues. This CDR3 is CASCRDLNYEQYF. CDR3 DNA sequence: TGTGCCAGTTGCCGGGACTTGAACTACGAGCAGTACTTC.

V and J are TRBV6-6 and TRBJ2-3; tentatively, D is TRBD2 (5 bases). Per the germline V gene, CDR1 is MNHNY and CDR2 is SVGAGI (reference sequence). V was trimmed by 5 bases and J by 6 bases, leaving 21 bases between them. This CDR3 spans 16 amino acids. The CDR3 reads CASSRYRAVLGDTQYF. For the CDR3, the DNA is TGTGCCAGCAGTCGATATCGAGCGGTTTTAGGCGATACGCAGTATTTT.

The chain combines TRBV7-2 with TRBJ2-5; 8 bases align to TRBD1. Germline CDR1 is SGHTA and CDR2 is FQGNSA. The ends lost 5 bases at V and 5 bases at J; junction bases unmatched: 16. This CDR3 comprises 17 residues. The CDR3 loop reads CASSPLQGGGIGETQYF. The CDR3 coding sequence is TGTGCCAGCAGCCCCCTACAGGGGGGAGGAATAGGGGAGACCCAGTACTTC. Full variable domain (outside the CDR3, taken from reference TRBV7-2 and TRBJ2-5): GAGVSQSPSNKVTEKGKDVELRCDPISGHTALYWYRQSLGQGLEFLIYFQGNSAPDKSGLPSDRFSAERTGGSVSTLTIQRTQQEDSAVYLCASSPLQGGGIGETQYFGPGTRLLVL.

In this sample, this clone turned up a few times. Other DNA sequences in the same sample also yield this CDR3. This sequence joins TRBV27 and TRBJ1-1; tentative D call: TRBD1 (5 bases). This CDR3 contains 14 residues. Germline V gene data show CDR1 as MNHEY and CDR2 as SMNVEV (reference sequence). Between the trimmed V and J ends, which lost 3 bases and 1 base, there was a span of 9 bases. The CDR3 spells CASSLGGRNTEAFF. The CDR3, as DNA: TGTGCCAGCAGTTTGGGGGGGAGGAACACTGAAGCTTTCTTT.

The chain is built from TRBV5-5 and TRBJ1-6; unclear D gene. Per the germline V gene, CDR1 is SGHKS and CDR2 is YYEKEE (reference sequence). The length of the CDR3 is 14 residues. Trimming removed 4 bases from V and 6 bases from J, with 11 bases in between. The CDR3 DNA sequence: TGTGCCAGCAGCCATTATGGGTTTAATTCACCCCTCCACTTT. Amino acids: CASSHYGFNSPLHF.

V and J are TRBV10-3 and TRBJ1-5; D uncertain. The CDR3 spans 18 residues. CDR1 and CDR2 from the germline V gene are ENHRY and SYGVKD. V was clipped by 2 bases and J by 2 bases, with 19 bases between them. The CDR3 nucleotides read TGTGCCATCAGTGAGCCGGACTTGGCCATTGCGGGCAATCAGCCCCAGCATTTT. The encoded protein is CAISEPDLAIAGNQPQHF.

This chain joins TRBV7-9 and TRBJ2-2; unclear D gene. The V and J ends lost 3 bases and 6 bases respectively, with 11 bases between them. CDR1 is SEHNR, CDR2 FQNEAQ, per germline (reference sequence). The CDR3 is 14 residues long. The DNA of the CDR3 is TGTGCCAGCAGCTTCTCTAACGTGGCCGGGGAGCTGTTTTTT. Its translation: CASSFSNVAGELFF. The entire variable domain, with the rest obtained from reference TRBV7-9 and TRBJ2-2, is as follows: DTGVSQNPRHKITKRGQNVTFRCDPISEHNRLYWYRQTLGQGPEFLTYFQNEAQLEKSRLLSDRFSAERPKGSFSTLEIQRTEQGDSAMYLCASSFSNVAGELFFGEGSRLTVL.

J is TRBJ2-2 and V is TRBV6-2 or TRBV6-3; 11 bases fit TRBD1. The trim removed 4 bases at V and 4 bases at J, leaving 5 bases unmatched. CDR1 MNHEY and CDR2 SVGEGT come from the germline V gene. This CDR3 comprises 16 residues. The CDR3 region has the DNA TGTGCCAGCAGTTTAGGACAGGGGGCGGTCACCGGGGAGCTGTTTTTT. This translates into CASSLGQGAVTGELFF.

The chain combines TRBV6-6 with TRBJ2-3, with 10 bases fitting TRBD1. There are 14 residues in the CDR3. V lost 4 bases, J lost 4 bases, and 2 bases stayed unmatched. The germline gives CDR1 MNHNY, CDR2 SVGAGI (reference sequence). CDR3 sequence: CASSSGQGADTQYF. The DNA of the CDR3 is TGTGCCAGCAGTTCTGGACAGGGGGCAGATACGCAGTATTTT.

This chain joins TRBV11-2 and TRBJ1-2; possibly TRBD1 for D (5 bases). V shed 1 base and J shed 3 bases, with 9 bases lying between them. The CDR3 covers 14 residues. The V gene's germline CDR1 is SGHAT and CDR2 FQNNGV. CDR3 coding DNA: TGTGCCAGCAGCTTAGCCGGGGGACACTATGGCTACACCTTC. Its translation is CASSLAGGHYGYTF.